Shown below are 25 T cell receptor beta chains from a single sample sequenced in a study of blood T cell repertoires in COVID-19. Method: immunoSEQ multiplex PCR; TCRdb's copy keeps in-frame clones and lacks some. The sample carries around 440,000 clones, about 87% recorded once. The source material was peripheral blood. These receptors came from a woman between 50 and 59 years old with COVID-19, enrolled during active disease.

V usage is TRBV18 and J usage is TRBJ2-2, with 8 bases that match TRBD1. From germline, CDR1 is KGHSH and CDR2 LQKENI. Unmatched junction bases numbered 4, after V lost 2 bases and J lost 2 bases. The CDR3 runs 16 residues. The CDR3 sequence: CASSPGGTGNTGELFF. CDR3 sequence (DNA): TGTGCCAGCTCACCAGGCGGGACAGGAAACACCGGGGAGCTGTTTTTT.

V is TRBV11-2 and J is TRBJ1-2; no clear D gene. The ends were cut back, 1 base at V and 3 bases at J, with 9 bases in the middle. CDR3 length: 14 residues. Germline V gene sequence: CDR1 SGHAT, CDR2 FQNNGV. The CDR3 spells CASSLGMADYGYTF. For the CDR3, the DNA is TGTGCCAGCAGCTTAGGAATGGCCGACTATGGCTACACCTTC.

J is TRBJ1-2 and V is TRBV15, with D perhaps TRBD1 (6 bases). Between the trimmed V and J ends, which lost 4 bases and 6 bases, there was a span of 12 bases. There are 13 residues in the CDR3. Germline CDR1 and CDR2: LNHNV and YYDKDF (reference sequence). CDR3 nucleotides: TGTGCCACCAGCACGGGGGGGGCTAATGGCTACACCTTC. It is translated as CATSTGGANGYTF.

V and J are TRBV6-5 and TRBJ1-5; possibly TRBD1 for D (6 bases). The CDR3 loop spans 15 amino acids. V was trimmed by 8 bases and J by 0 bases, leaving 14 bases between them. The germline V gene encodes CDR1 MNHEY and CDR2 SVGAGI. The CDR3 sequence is CASGGGANSNQPQHF. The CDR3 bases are TGTGCCAGCGGGGGGGGCGCTAATAGCAATCAGCCCCAGCATTTT.

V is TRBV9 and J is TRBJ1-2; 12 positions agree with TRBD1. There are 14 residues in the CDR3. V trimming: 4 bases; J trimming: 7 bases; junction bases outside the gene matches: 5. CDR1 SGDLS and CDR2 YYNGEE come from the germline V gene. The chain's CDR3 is CASSPGQGALGYTF. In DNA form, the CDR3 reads TGTGCCAGCAGCCCGGGACAGGGGGCGCTTGGCTACACCTTC.

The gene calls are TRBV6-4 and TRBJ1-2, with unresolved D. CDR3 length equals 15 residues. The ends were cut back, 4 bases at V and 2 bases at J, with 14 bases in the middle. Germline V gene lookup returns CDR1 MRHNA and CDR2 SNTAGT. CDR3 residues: CASSAWEGSNYGYTF. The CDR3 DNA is TGTGCCAGCAGTGCTTGGGAGGGCTCGAACTATGGCTACACCTTC.

CDR3 amino acids: CASSLPQGLGQPQHF. The CDR3 DNA follows: TGTGCCAGCAGTTTACCCCAGGGGCTAGGTCAGCCCCAGCATTTT. The chain carries TRBV28 and TRBJ1-5, with a possible D match to TRBD1 (6 bases). From germline, CDR1 is MDHEN and CDR2 SYDVKM. The CDR3 totals 15 residues. Trimming left V 2 bases short and J 6 bases short, with 14 bases between.

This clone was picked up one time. The CDR3 here is CASSGQGQGFNTGELFF. The CDR3 DNA sequence: TGTGCCAGCAGTGGTCAGGGACAGGGTTTTAACACCGGGGAGCTGTTTTTT. This sequence joins TRBV27 and TRBJ2-2; 9 nucleotides agree with TRBD1. J gave up 2 bases and V 5 bases, and 9 bases lay outside the gene matches. Germline CDR1 MNHEY, CDR2 SMNVEV (reference sequence). The CDR3 sequence is 17 residues long.

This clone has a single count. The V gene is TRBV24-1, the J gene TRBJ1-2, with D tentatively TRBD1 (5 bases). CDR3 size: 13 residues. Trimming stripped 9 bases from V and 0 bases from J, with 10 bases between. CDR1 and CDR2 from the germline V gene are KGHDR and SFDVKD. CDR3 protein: CATRRGANYGYTF. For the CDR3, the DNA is TGTGCCACCCGGAGGGGAGCTAACTATGGCTACACCTTC.

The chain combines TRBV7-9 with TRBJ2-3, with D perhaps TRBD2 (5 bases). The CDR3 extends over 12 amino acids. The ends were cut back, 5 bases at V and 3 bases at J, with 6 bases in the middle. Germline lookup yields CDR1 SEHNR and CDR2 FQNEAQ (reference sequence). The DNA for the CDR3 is TGTGCCAGCAGCCCGGGGACAGATACGCAGTATTTT. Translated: CASSPGTDTQYF. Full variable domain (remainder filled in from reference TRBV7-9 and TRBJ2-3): DTGVSQNPRHKITKRGQNVTFRCDPISEHNRLYWYRQTLGQGPEFLTYFQNEAQLEKSRLLSDRFSAERPKGSFSTLEIQRTEQGDSAMYLCASSPGTDTQYFGPGTRLTVL.

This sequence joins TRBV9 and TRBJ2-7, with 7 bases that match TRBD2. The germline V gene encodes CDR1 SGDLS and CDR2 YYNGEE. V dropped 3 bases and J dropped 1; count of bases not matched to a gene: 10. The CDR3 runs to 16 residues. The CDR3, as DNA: TGTGCCAGCAGCGGCCTCCGAGGGGAGGGTTCCTACGAGCAGTACTTC. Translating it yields CASSGLRGEGSYEQYF. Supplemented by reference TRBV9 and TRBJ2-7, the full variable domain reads DSGVTQTPKHLITATGQRVTLRCSPRSGDLSVYWYQQSLDQGLQFLIQYYNGEERAKGNILERFSAQQFPDLHSELNLSSLELGDSALYFCASSGLRGEGSYEQYFGPGTRLTVT.

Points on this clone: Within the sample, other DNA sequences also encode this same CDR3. The CDR3 is CASSGTGNQPQHF. Written as DNA, the CDR3 is TGTGCCAGCAGTGGGACAGGCAATCAGCCCCAGCATTTT. This rearrangement joins TRBV2 to TRBJ1-5; D possibly corresponds to TRBD1 (6 bases). V lost 4 bases, J lost 2 bases, and 6 bases lay in between. This CDR3 comprises 13 residues. Germline V gene lookup returns CDR1 SNHLY and CDR2 FYNNEI.

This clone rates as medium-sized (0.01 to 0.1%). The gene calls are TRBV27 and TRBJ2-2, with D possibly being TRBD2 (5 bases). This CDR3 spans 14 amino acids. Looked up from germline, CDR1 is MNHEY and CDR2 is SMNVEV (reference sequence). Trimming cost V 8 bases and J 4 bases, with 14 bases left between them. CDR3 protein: CASRILGSTGELFF. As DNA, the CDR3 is TGTGCCAGCCGTATCCTAGGGAGCACCGGGGAGCTGTTTTTT.

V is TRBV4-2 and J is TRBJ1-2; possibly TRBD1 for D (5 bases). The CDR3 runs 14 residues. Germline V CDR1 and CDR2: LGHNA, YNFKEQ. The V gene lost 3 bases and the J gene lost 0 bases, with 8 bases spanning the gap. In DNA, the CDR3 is TGTGCCAGCAGCCATAAGGACACTAACTATGGCTACACCTTC. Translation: CASSHKDTNYGYTF.

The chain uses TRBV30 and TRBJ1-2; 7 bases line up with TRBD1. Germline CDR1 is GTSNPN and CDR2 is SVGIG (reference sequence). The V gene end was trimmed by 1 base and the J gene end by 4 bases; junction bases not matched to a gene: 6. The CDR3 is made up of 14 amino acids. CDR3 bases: TGTGCCTGGAGTGCCGACAGGGAGGCCTATGGCTACACCTTC. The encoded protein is CAWSADREAYGYTF.

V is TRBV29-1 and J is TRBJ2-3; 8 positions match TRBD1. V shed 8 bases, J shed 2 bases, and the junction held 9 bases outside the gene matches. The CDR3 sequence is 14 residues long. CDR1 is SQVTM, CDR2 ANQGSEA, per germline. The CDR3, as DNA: TGCAGCTCCGGCCGGGACAGGTTCACAGATACGCAGTATTTT. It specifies CSSGRDRFTDTQYF.

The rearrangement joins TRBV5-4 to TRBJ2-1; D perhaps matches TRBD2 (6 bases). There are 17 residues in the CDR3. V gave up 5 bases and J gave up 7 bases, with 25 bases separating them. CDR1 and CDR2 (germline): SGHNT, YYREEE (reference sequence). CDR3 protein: CASSLMALQLGGNEQFF. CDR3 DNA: TGTGCCAGCAGTCTAATGGCGCTTCAGCTGGGAGGTAATGAGCAGTTCTTC.

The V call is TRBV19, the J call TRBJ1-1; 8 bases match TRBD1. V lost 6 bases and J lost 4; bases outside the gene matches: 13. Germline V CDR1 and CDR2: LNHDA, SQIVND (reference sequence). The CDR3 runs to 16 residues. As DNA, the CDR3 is TGTGCCAGTAGCTCAAAACGGACAGGGTTTTTCACTGAAGCTTTCTTT. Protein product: CASSSKRTGFFTEAFF.

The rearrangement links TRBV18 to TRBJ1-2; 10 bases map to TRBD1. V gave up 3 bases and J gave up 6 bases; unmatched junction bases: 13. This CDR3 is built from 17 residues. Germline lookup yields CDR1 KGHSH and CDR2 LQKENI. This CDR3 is CASSPRASGTGDNGYTF. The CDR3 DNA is TGTGCCAGCTCACCTCGGGCATCCGGGACAGGGGATAATGGCTACACCTTC.

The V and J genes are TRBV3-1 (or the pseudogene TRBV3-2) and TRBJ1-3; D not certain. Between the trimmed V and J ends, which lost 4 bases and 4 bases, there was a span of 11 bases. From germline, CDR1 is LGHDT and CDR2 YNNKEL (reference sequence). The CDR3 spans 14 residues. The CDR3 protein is CASSPLVSGNTIYF. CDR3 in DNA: TGTGCCAGCAGCCCGTTAGTAAGCGGAAACACCATATATTTT.

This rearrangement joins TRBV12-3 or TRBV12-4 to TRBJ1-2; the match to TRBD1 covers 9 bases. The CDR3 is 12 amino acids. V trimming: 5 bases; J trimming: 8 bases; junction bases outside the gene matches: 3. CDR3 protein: CASSRTGVGYTF. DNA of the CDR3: TGTGCCAGCAGTCGGACAGGGGTGGGCTACACCTTC.

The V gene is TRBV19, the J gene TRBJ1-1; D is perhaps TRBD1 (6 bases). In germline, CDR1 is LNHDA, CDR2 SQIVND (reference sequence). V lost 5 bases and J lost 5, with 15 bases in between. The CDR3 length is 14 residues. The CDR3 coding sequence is TGTGCCAGTAGTCTTCAGGGGTATGGGACTGAAGCTTTCTTT. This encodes CASSLQGYGTEAFF.

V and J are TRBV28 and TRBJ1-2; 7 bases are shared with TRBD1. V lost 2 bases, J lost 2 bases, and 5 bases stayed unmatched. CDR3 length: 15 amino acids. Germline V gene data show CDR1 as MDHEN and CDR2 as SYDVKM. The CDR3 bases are TGTGCCAGCAGTTTAAGATTGACAGGGAACTATGGCTACACCTTC. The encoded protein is CASSLRLTGNYGYTF.

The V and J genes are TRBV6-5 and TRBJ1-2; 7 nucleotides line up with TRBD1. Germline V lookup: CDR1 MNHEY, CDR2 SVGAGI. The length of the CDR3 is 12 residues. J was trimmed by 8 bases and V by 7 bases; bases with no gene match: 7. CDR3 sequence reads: CASTSTGTGYTF. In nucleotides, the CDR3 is TGTGCCAGCACATCGACAGGGACAGGCTACACCTTC.

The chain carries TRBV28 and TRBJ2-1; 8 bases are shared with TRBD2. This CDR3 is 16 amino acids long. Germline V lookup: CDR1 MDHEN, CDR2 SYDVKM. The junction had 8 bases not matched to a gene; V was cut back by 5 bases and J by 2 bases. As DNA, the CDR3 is TGTGCCAGCAGTCCCACAGCGCGGGGGGCCTACAATGAGCAGTTCTTC. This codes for CASSPTARGAYNEQFF.